This entry is about one T cell receptor (beta chain). Its antigen is not identified. The data stem from a study of CD4 T cells in relation to SARS-CoV-2 and coronaviruses. At the level of the study: Convalescent patients had median age roughly 38 years, range roughly 20 to 80. Points from the study as a whole: Crossreactivity was assessed only for spike protein, not other viral proteins. Pre-pandemic and post-infection samples never came from the same donor. The assay detects memory recall responses, not culture-primed primary responses.

Sequenced by immunoSEQ multiplex PCR; TCRdb stores in-frame clones only, minus some. The sample includes some 35,000 clones, around 89% seen only once; the top ten take 9.2%. The CDR3 spans 19 residues. J lost 6 bases, V lost 0 bases, and 16 bases had no gene match. Germline CDR1 is SGHNT and CDR2 is YYREEE (reference sequence). What was sequenced was memory CD4+ T cells from PBMCs. The receptor was isolated from an adult with COVID-19. The chain links TRBV5-4 to TRBJ2-3, with 10 bases identical to TRBD2. The CDR3 sequence: CASSLGTQRGGQIRDTQYF. In DNA form, the CDR3 reads TGTGCCAGCAGCTTGGGAACTCAGCGGGGGGGCCAGATTAGGGATACGCAGTATTTT.